This TCR beta chain was sequenced in a study of tumor and adjacent non-tumor tissue in lung cancer. Study-level background: There were about twelve adenocarcinoma, 2 squamous cell carcinoma and 1 small cell lung cancer cases.

Whole-study findings and limits: Top 100 clones took a larger repertoire share in normal lung.

RNA was extracted from bulk tissue without any cell sorting. Between August and November 2014, newly diagnosed, chemotherapy-naive lung cancer patients underwent thoracic surgery in China. This clonotype is classed as medium-sized. The antigen is undetermined. TCRbeta libraries were built with three rounds of nested PCR, modified from ARM-PCR. Each CDR3 protein is one row after TCRdb ran MiXCR on the multiplex PCR reads. The sample holds 200,000 to 250,000 distinct CDR3 sequences, 60% to 85% seen once. The specimen was lung tumor tissue. This sequence was found in a man between 60 and 75 years old with non-small cell lung cancer.

The CDR3 sequence: CASSLGAGDSDTQYF. CDR3 nucleotides: TGTGCCAGCAGCTTAGGAGCGGGAGACTCAGATACGCAGTATTTT. The chain links TRBV11-3 to TRBJ2-3; TRBD2 matches 8 bases. CDR3 length equals 15 residues. The trim removed 1 base at V and 4 bases at J, leaving 4 bases unmatched. The germline CDR1 and CDR2 sequences are SGHNT and YENEEA. Filled out from reference TRBV11-3 and TRBJ2-3, the complete variable domain reads EAGVVQSPRYKIIEKKQPVAFWCNPISGHNTLYWYLQNLGQGPELLIRYENEEAVDDSQLPKDRFSAERLKGVDSTLKIQPAELGDSAVYLCASSLGAGDSDTQYFGPGTRLTVL.